This T cell receptor (beta chain) originates from a study of regulatory T cells in long-lasting Graves disease. This sample's time point: persistent/refractory GD, antithyroid drugs over 5 years with positive TRAb. PBMC RNA was the source of the TCR library. In this cohort, patients came from an endocrinology department located in Xi'an, China. The authors built TCR beta libraries using iRepertoire HTBI primers and Arm-PCR of CDR3 regions. TCRdb reprocessed the multiplex PCR reads with MiXCR, giving one entry per CDR3 protein. Of approximately 500,000 distinct CDR3 sequences detected, 20% to 25% appear once; the ten largest clones hold over 6%. Turning to this clonotype: Its target is not known. Given a far larger clone just one base away, this is likely a sequencing read error.

Notes on the study in general: In persistent patients, shared public clonotypes (more than 2,500) outnumbered those in new patients (about 970).

The source of this sequence is a female donor with Graves disease. Sample: peripheral blood mononuclear cells (PBMCs), taken when the disease was refractory, from a patient treated with antithyroid drugs.

CDR3 bases: TGTGCCAGCAGTTGCTCGCTAACAGGGGGGTACCTCCTCCACTTT. It specifies CASSCSLTGGYLLHF. The V and J genes are TRBV6-9 and TRBJ1-6; 8 nucleotides line up with TRBD1. Trimming took 4 bases from V and 15 from J; bases not matched to a gene: 14. Germline V CDR1 and CDR2: MNHGY, SVAAGI. The CDR3 sequence is 15 residues long.